This T cell receptor (beta chain) originates from a study of T cells expressing NK-cell markers (TCRdb year 2020). Study-wide context: Under ten donors provided sorted CD3+CD56+NKG2C+, CD3+CD56+NKG2C- and CD3+CD56-NKG2C+ T-cell subsets, whose TCR beta-chain repertoires were profiled. Of the eight sequenced donors, seven were found to be HCMV-seropositive and one was found to be HCMV-seronegative. Libraries were sequenced as 2 x 150 bp reads on Illumina HiSeq 2000/2500, MiSeq or NextSeq. The study sequenced eight donors, all healthy volunteers chosen at random: three men and five women.

To determine HCMV serostatus, a commercial ELISA kit was used to detect HCMV-specific IgG in serum. Peripheral blood mononuclear cells were isolated from blood by Ficoll density gradient centrifugation. About this clonotype: The target of this receptor is not known.

Paper-wide results and their limitations: In six donors, the dominant CD3+CD56+NKG2C+ clonotypes ranked among the top 10 CD8+ clonotypes, making up roughly 1.0-7.0% of CD8+ T cells. Those dominant clonotypes were again the most abundant among CD3+CD56-NKG2C+ cells in a handful of donors, at roughly 25-60.1%. Whether the expanded NKG2C-expressing T cell clones were specific for HCMV antigens was left unclear.

This sample was sequenced with an Illumina HiSeq 2000. The TCR beta cDNA libraries were made using 5'RACE template switching, a step that added both a universal primer site and unique molecular identifiers. Priming for cDNA synthesis came from the TCR beta constant segment, and two successive PCR amplification steps followed. The published analysis was carried out like this. MIGEC handled demultiplexing of the reads and grouping by UMI, while MiTCR was used to assemble and quantify clonotypes. To remove erroneous sequences, TCR cDNA sequences were retained only when supported by two or more reads. The tcR package was used for downstream repertoire analysis, and clonotypes were matched across fractions by CDR3 nucleotide sequence plus V segment. Antigen specificity was annotated against VDJdb with VDJmatch, allowing one amino acid substitution in CDR3. Following reprocessing of the reads by TCRdb, the data hold one row per CDR3 protein sequence and no DNA is available. The V and J calls come from TCRdb's annotation, not from the publication. The sample table records about 150,000 distinct CDR3 sequences. The ten largest clonotypes hold 37% of the sample.

The CDR3 starts with the cysteine, ends with the phenylalanine, and has 12 residues. The DNA is unrecorded. The sequence links TRBV12-3 or TRBV12-4 to TRBJ2-1. This TCR was recovered from a woman aged 45-60 years in good health. Donor details come from another sample of the same person, matched by shared clones. The sample consisted of blood T cells: a sorted CD56 or NKG2C T cell subset, CD4+ or CD8+ T cells, or bulk PBMC T cells (not recorded which). CDR3 sequence: CASSFWRNEQFF.